This T cell receptor (beta chain) is from a study of read filtering for tumor transcriptome and immune sequencing. General study points: Dropping single-read clonotypes raised IR-seq and RNA-seq shared-clonotype correlation. Compared with RNA-seq, IR-seq gave much higher clonotype depth and reliability.

V was shortened by 6 bases and J by 6 bases, with 13 bases between the two germline ends. Germline V CDR1 and CDR2: SGHRS, YFSETQ. The CDR3 is made up of 13 amino acids. From 300 to 450 ng of RNA, a library with molecular barcoded alpha/delta and beta/gamma adaptors was made. TCRdb redid the calling of the reads with MiXCR, one entry per CDR3 protein. The sample has roughly 130,000 distinct CDR3 sequences, roughly 13% seen once. As for this clonotype: What it binds is not known.

The sample was a population of CD138-negative cells sorted from bone marrow. The rearrangement links TRBV5-1 to TRBJ2-1; the D gene could be TRBD1 or TRBD2 (5 bases each). The TCR sequence derives from a donor aged 40 or older with multiple myeloma. CDR3 sequence reads: CASTPQGANEQFF. CDR3 DNA: TGCGCCAGCACCCCCCAGGGAGCCAATGAGCAGTTCTTC.